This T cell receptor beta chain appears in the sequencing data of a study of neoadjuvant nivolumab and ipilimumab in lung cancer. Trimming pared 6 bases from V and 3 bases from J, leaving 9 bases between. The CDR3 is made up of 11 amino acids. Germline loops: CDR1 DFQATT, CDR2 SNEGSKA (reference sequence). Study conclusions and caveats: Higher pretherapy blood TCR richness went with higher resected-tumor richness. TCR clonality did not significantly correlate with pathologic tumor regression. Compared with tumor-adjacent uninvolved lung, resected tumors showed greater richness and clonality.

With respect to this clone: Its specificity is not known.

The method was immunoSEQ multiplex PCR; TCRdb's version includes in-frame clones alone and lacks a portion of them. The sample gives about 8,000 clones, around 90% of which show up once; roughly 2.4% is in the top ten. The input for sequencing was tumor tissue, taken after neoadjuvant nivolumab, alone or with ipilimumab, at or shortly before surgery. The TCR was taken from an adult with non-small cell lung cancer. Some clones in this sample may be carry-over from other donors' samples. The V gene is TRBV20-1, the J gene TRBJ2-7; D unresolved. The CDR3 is CSARTGYEQYF. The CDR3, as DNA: TGCAGTGCCCGGACGGGCTACGAGCAGTACTTC.